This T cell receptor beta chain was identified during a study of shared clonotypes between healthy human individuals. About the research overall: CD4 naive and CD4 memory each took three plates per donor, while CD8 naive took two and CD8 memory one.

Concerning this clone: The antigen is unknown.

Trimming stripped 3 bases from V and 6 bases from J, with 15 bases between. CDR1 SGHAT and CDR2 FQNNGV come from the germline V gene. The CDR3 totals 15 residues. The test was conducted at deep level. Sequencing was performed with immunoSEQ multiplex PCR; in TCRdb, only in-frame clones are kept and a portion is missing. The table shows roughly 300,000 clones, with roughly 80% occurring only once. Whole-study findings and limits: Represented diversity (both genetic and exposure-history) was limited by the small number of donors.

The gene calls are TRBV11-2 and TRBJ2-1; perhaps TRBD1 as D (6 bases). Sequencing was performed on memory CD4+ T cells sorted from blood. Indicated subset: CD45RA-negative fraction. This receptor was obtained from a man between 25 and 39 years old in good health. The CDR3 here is CASSFKVTGSNEQFF. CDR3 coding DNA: TGTGCCAGCAGCTTTAAGGTAACAGGGAGCAATGAGCAGTTCTTC.